This TCR beta chain is drawn from a study of blood T cells in healthy people across ages. Next came a second PCR, run for roughly 6 to 11 cycles, which used a sample-barcoded 5' primer along with a J-beta primer mix. TCRdb re-analysed the 5' RACE reads in MiXCR, keeping a single row per CDR3 protein. The sample lists around 800,000 distinct CDR3 sequences; roughly 24% were seen once. Concerning this clonotype itself: Compared with germline, one end of the junction differs, possibly owing to a read error.

The CDR3 extends over 16 amino acids. Germline V CDR1 and CDR2: SEHNR, FQNEAQ (reference sequence). A further study also used this sample, focusing on T cells of mothers and their children.

The clonotype originates from a boy between 5 and 17 years old in good health. Sequenced input: blood. This chain connects TRBV7-9 to TRBJ1-4; TRBD1 matches 7 bases. The CDR3 here is CASSRGQDPTNEKLFF. The CDR3 coding sequence is TGTGCCAGCAGCCGCGGACAGGATCCAACTAACGAAAAACTGTTTTTT.